A single sample gave rise to the 24 T cell receptor beta chains below, sequenced in a study of blood T cell repertoires in COVID-19. Assay used: immunoSEQ multiplex PCR; TCRdb lists only in-frame clones, some missing. The sample includes approximately 300,000 clones, approximately 84% of them seen just once. Sequencing was carried out using PBMCs or T cells enriched from blood (not recorded which). The receptors derive from a woman between 18 and 29 years old who had recovered from COVID-19.

The chain is built from TRBV28 and TRBJ1-1, with 8 bases matching TRBD1. The CDR3 runs to 14 residues. The junction had 10 bases not matched to a gene; V was cut back by 5 bases and J by 8 bases. The germline CDR1 and CDR2 sequences are MDHEN and SYDVKM. CDR3 nucleotides: TGTGCCAGCAGTCTACAACAGGGGGGTCGGGAAGCTTTCTTT. Translated: CASSLQQGGREAFF. Drawing the rest from reference TRBV28 and TRBJ1-1, the complete variable domain is DVKVTQSSRYLVKRTGEKVFLECVQDMDHENMFWYRQDPGLGLRLIYFSYDVKMKEKGDIPEGYSVSREKKERFSLILESASTNQTSMYLCASSLQQGGREAFFGQGTRLTVV.

This clone has a handful of counts. This chain uses TRBV30 with TRBJ1-2; D not resolved. From germline, CDR1 is GTSNPN and CDR2 SVGIG (reference sequence). This CDR3 is 13 amino acids long. The germline V and J ends were trimmed by 6 bases and 4 bases, with 15 bases remaining between them. The CDR3 is CACAGCSPYGYTF. CDR3 nucleotides: TGTGCCTGCGCGGGTTGTAGCCCCTATGGCTACACCTTC.

The V gene is TRBV24-1, the J gene TRBJ2-3; D possibly corresponds to TRBD2 (6 bases). The V gene's germline CDR1 is KGHDR and CDR2 SFDVKD. The CDR3 loop spans 15 amino acids. Trimming took 5 bases from V and 2 from J, leaving 13 bases between them. Written as DNA, the CDR3 is TGTGCCACCAGTGCCAGACCGGGAGCCACAGATACGCAGTATTTT. Its translation: CATSARPGATDTQYF.

A note on this clone: A much bigger clone sits one base away, suggesting this may be a read error. V is TRBV7-3 and J is TRBJ2-2; D is uncertain. Germline V lookup: CDR1 SGHTA, CDR2 FQGTGA. V was shortened by 5 bases and J by 2 bases, with 3 bases between the two germline ends. The CDR3 runs to 12 residues. The CDR3 sequence is CASSLNTGELFF. CDR3 nucleotide sequence: TGTGCCAGCAGCCTTAACACCGGGGAGCTGTTTTTT.

J is TRBJ1-2 and V is TRBV7-3; tentative D call: TRBD1 (6 bases). Trimming removed 4 bases at V and 7 bases at J, with 19 bases between. The CDR3 sequence is 15 residues long. Germline CDR1 and CDR2: SGHTA and FQGTGA. CDR3 amino acids: CASSSIQGSMGGYTF. The CDR3 bases are TGTGCCAGCAGCTCAATACAGGGAAGCATGGGTGGCTACACCTTC.

A single count supports this clone. The CDR3 region has the DNA TGTGCCAGCAGCACAGGGTACACTGAAGCTTTCTTT. Translation: CASSTGYTEAFF. This rearrangement joins TRBV27 to TRBJ1-1; TRBD1 might be the D (6 bases). V lost 6 bases and J lost 3, with 8 bases in between. This CDR3 is built from 12 residues. Germline V CDR1 and CDR2: MNHEY, SMNVEV (reference sequence).

This clone was picked up one time. The CDR3 reads CASSPGQAYTEAFF. The DNA of the CDR3 is TGTGCCAGTAGTCCCGGACAGGCGTACACTGAAGCTTTCTTT. V is TRBV19 and J is TRBJ1-1; 7 nucleotides agree with TRBD1. In germline, CDR1 is LNHDA, CDR2 SQIVND (reference sequence). The trim removed 5 bases at V and 3 bases at J, leaving 6 bases unmatched. The CDR3 length is 14 residues.

This chain links TRBV5-1 with TRBJ2-1; unclear D gene. The V end was cut by 4 bases, the J end by 4 bases, with 9 bases between. In germline, CDR1 is SGHRS, CDR2 YFSETQ. The CDR3 runs 13 residues. For the CDR3, the DNA is TGCGCCAGCAGCGGAACAGATTACAATGAGCAGTTCTTC. Translation gives CASSGTDYNEQFF.

V and J are TRBV10-2 and TRBJ1-5; 7 positions match TRBD1. The CDR3 totals 15 residues. V lost 4 bases to trimming and J lost 3 bases; unmatched junction nucleotides: 6. Germline assignment: CDR1 WSHSY and CDR2 SAAADI. The CDR3 DNA follows: TGCGCCAGCAGTGTGAAGGGGGCTTTCAATCAGCCCCAGCATTTT. Translation: CASSVKGAFNQPQHF.

The genes are TRBV11-2 and TRBJ2-7, with TRBD2 identical over 16 bases. Germline V lookup: CDR1 SGHAT, CDR2 FQNNGV. The CDR3 covers 18 residues. Trimming took 1 base from V and 3 from J; bases not matched to a gene: 6. The CDR3 loop reads CASSLVGTSGRAGYEQYF. The CDR3 coding sequence is TGTGCCAGCAGCTTAGTAGGGACTAGCGGGAGGGCCGGCTACGAGCAGTACTTC.

CDR3 nucleotide sequence: TGTGCCAGCAGTCAGGACTACCCGTCGCAAAAGACCCAGTACTTC. It encodes CASSQDYPSQKTQYF. The chain recombines TRBV6-5 with TRBJ2-5; maybe TRBD2 (6 bases). Germline V lookup: CDR1 MNHEY, CDR2 SVGAGI. The CDR3 is made up of 15 amino acids. Deletions cut 5 bases from V and 6 bases from J, with 19 bases between.

In its sample, this clone was seen a few times. The chain is built from TRBV12-3 or TRBV12-4 and TRBJ1-1; 7 nucleotides align to TRBD1. The CDR3 spans 13 residues. V lost 3 bases, J lost 12 bases, and 10 bases stayed unmatched. CDR3 nucleotide sequence: TGTGCCAGCAGTTTCCGACAAGACAGGGCGACTTTCTTT. The encoded protein is CASSFRQDRATFF.

The chain combines TRBV19 with TRBJ1-5; D is uncertain. V was pared by 9 bases and J by 2 bases, with 32 bases between. The CDR3 is made up of 20 amino acids. Germline CDR1 reads LNHDA; CDR2 reads SQIVND (reference sequence). The CDR3 region has the DNA TGTGCCAGCCACCTAAGCGGGCCCGGCGCCCGGCTCGGGGGCAATCAGCCCCAGCATTTT. It encodes CASHLSGPGARLGGNQPQHF.

The chain is built from TRBV4-1 and TRBJ2-1, with D perhaps matching TRBD1 (8 bases). The CDR3 is made up of 15 amino acids. Trimming took 5 bases from V and 4 from J, leaving 15 bases between them. In germline, CDR1 is MGHRA, CDR2 YSYEKL. This CDR3 is CASSRTGGLYNEQFF. CDR3 DNA sequence: TGCGCCAGCAGCAGAACAGGGGGACTATACAATGAGCAGTTCTTC.

The chain employs TRBV2 and TRBJ1-5; D unresolved. CDR1 is SNHLY, CDR2 FYNNEI, per germline. V lost 9 bases to trimming and J lost 6 bases, with 12 bases between them. This CDR3 contains 12 residues. CDR3 residues: CASVGLSQPQHF. The CDR3 bases are TGTGCCAGTGTTGGACTTTCTCAGCCCCAGCATTTT.

The V call is TRBV13, the J call TRBJ1-5; no firm D call. CDR3 length: 13 amino acids. Germline assignment: CDR1 PRHDT and CDR2 FYEKMQ (reference sequence). The ends were cut back, 1 base at V and 15 bases at J, with 16 bases in the middle. The CDR3 loop reads CASSLDRRSLLHF. Written as DNA, the CDR3 is TGTGCCAGCAGCTTAGACCGGCGGTCGCTTTTGCATTTT.

The chain is built from TRBV6-6 and TRBJ1-2; tentatively, D is TRBD1 (5 bases). V was trimmed by 7 bases and J by 0 bases, leaving 12 bases between them. This CDR3 is built from 14 residues. Germline assignment: CDR1 MNHNY and CDR2 SVGAGI (reference sequence). The CDR3 reads CASTPDISNYGYTF. CDR3 coding DNA: TGTGCCAGCACCCCGGACATTTCTAACTATGGCTACACCTTC.

The chain links TRBV28 to TRBJ1-2; weak D call: TRBD1 (5 bases). Germline V gene sequence: CDR1 MDHEN, CDR2 SYDVKM. This CDR3 region has 13 residues. V shed 6 bases and J shed 4 bases, with 12 bases lying between them. The CDR3, as DNA: TGTGCCAGCAGCCTTACAGGCCCCTATGGCTACACCTTC. This gives the protein CASSLTGPYGYTF.

This chain links TRBV19 with TRBJ2-3; no clear D. The V end was cut by 4 bases, the J end by 2 bases, with 16 bases between. CDR1 is LNHDA and CDR2 is SQIVND in the germline V gene (reference sequence). The CDR3 totals 16 residues. The CDR3 sequence is CASSRAPFLPTDTQYF. As DNA, the CDR3 is TGTGCCAGTAGTAGAGCCCCTTTCCTCCCCACAGATACGCAGTATTTT.

This clone has just one count. The J gene is TRBJ1-1, the V gene TRBV2, with D possibly matching TRBD1 (6 bases). The germline gives CDR1 SNHLY, CDR2 FYNNEI. Trimming shortened V by 2 bases and J by 6 bases, and 10 bases separated the two germline ends. The CDR3 spans 13 residues. The CDR3 sequence: CASSEHREAEAFF. For the CDR3, the DNA is TGTGCCAGCAGTGAACACAGGGAAGCTGAAGCTTTCTTT.

The rearrangement uses TRBV11-2 and TRBJ1-1; D perhaps matches TRBD1 (6 bases). The CDR3 loop spans 13 amino acids. Trimming shortened V by 3 bases and J by 8 bases, and 13 bases separated the two germline ends. Germline CDR1 reads SGHAT; CDR2 reads FQNNGV. The CDR3 sequence: CASSFGTQGEAFF. DNA for the CDR3: TGTGCCAGCAGCTTCGGGACCCAGGGGGAAGCTTTCTTT. The variable domain in full, completed from reference TRBV11-2 and TRBJ1-1, reads EAGVAQSPRYKIIEKRQSVAFWCNPISGHATLYWYQQILGQGPKLLIQFQNNGVVDDSQLPKDRFSAERLKGVDSTLKIQPAKLEDSAVYLCASSFGTQGEAFFGQGTRLTVV.

The chain joins TRBV15 to TRBJ1-5; no firm D call. Germline CDR1 LNHNV, CDR2 YYDKDF (reference sequence). This CDR3 is 12 amino acids long. The ends were cut back, 8 bases at V and 3 bases at J, with 8 bases in the middle. Here the CDR3 reads CATRGNNQPQHF. CDR3 nucleotide sequence: TGTGCCACCCGAGGAAACAATCAGCCCCAGCATTTT.

This rearrangement joins TRBV27 to TRBJ2-7; a possible D gene is TRBD2 (7 bases). Deletions cut 4 bases from V and 6 bases from J, with 16 bases between. Germline V gene sequence: CDR1 MNHEY, CDR2 SMNVEV (reference sequence). The CDR3 extends over 14 amino acids. The CDR3 sequence: CASSSGGGPPEQYF. The DNA of the CDR3 is TGTGCCAGCAGTTCGGGCGGGGGCCCTCCCGAGCAGTACTTC.

The rearrangement joins TRBV4-1 to TRBJ1-1, with D unresolved. Germline lookup yields CDR1 MGHRA and CDR2 YSYEKL. CDR3 size: 14 residues. V dropped 3 bases and J dropped 6 bases, with 14 bases sitting between them. CDR3: CASSHPFKRAEAFF. DNA for the CDR3: TGCGCCAGCAGCCATCCTTTTAAGAGGGCTGAAGCTTTCTTT.